This entry features one T cell receptor beta chain sequence. The antigen remains undetermined. The record originates from a study of breast tumors, draining lymph nodes, adjacent tissues. The CDR3 runs to 15 residues. Per germline, CDR1 SGDLS and CDR2 YYNGEE. Overall study findings and caveats: Most tumor T cells seemingly derive from lymph node, then expand in tumor.

In TCRdb, the multiplex PCR reads were re-called with MiXCR into one record per CDR3 protein. This table holds 200,000 to 250,000 distinct CDR3 sequences, approximately 36% found once. Axillary draining lymph nodes of breast cancer patients supplied the node samples. This TCR came from a female donor with breast cancer. Some clones in this sample may be carry-over from other donors' samples. The chain uses TRBV9 and TRBJ2-7; possibly TRBD2 for D (7 bases). Sequencing was done on a sample of axillary lymph node tissue. In DNA form, the CDR3 reads TGTGTCGCTAGGGGGGGGGAGGCCCCGGCGTACGAGCAGTACTTC. It encodes CVARGGEAPAYEQYF.